The rows below give T cell receptor beta chains drawn from one sample of a study of neurological immune-mediated disorders. TCRdb processed the 5' RACE reads anew with MiXCR; each CDR3 protein has one entry. The sample lists tens of thousands of distinct CDR3 sequences, about 5.6% occurring once. The source material was CD4+ T cells from blood. The receptors were gathered from a woman in her late teens or twenties with multiple sclerosis. Both conserved end residues are trimmed from each CDR3. The order of the fields is V gene, CDR3 protein.

v_gene: TRBV12-3/TRBV12-4; CDR3aa: ASSSRGTSAFRF
v_gene: TRBV3-1; CDR3aa: ASSPRGDYGYT
v_gene: TRBV7-2; CDR3aa: ASSSRAGANVLT
v_gene: TRBV5-1; CDR3aa: ASSQDRAGSEKLF
v_gene: TRBV5-1; CDR3aa: ASSLAGRNNEQF
v_gene: TRBV25-1; CDR3aa: ASRGSNQPQH
v_gene: TRBV4-1; CDR3aa: ASSQARDRGSRHEQF
v_gene: TRBV7-7; CDR3aa: ASSWDRDAEQF
v_gene: TRBV10-3; CDR3aa: AIKILNTGELF
v_gene: TRBV5-1; CDR3aa: ASSLGYQEETQY
v_gene: TRBV5-1; CDR3aa: ASSLDGTANTGELF
v_gene: TRBV5-5; CDR3aa: ASSLTGVTEAF
v_gene: TRBV7-2; CDR3aa: ASSPAGGYGYT
v_gene: TRBV11-2; CDR3aa: ASSLVRGAESPLH
v_gene: TRBV11-2; CDR3aa: ASSFGLAGGGGGEQF